The source of this T cell receptor (beta chain) is a study of T cells after yellow fever vaccination. For the study at large: Fractions of limited cellularity were prepared by means of SMART-Seq v4 Ultra Low Input. Findings and limits, study-wide: The study found a weaker secondary response that peaked faster, day 5 versus 15. CD4 and CD8 compartments shared a small share of clonotypes, likely from convergent recombination.

A word on this clonotype: What it binds is not known.

Template switching by 5'RACE produced TCR cDNA, adding a universal primer site and UMIs. TCRdb recomputed calls from the 5' RACE reads with MiXCR, one row per CDR3 protein. The table records 620,000 or so distinct CDR3 sequences, around 16% of them present only once. CDR1 is LGHDT, CDR2 YNNKEL, per germline (reference sequence). The CDR3 totals 14 residues. Trimming took 3 bases from V and 10 from J; bases not matched to a gene: 11. The chain links TRBV3-1 to TRBJ1-1, with 7 bases aligning to TRBD1. The sample consisted of PBMCs, taken less than 6 days after the first yellow fever vaccination. The sequence derives from a man in his late teens or twenties who received the YFV17D yellow fever vaccine. The CDR3 sequence: CASSHADRAGIAFF. CDR3 bases: TGTGCCAGCAGCCACGCCGACAGGGCCGGGATAGCTTTCTTT.